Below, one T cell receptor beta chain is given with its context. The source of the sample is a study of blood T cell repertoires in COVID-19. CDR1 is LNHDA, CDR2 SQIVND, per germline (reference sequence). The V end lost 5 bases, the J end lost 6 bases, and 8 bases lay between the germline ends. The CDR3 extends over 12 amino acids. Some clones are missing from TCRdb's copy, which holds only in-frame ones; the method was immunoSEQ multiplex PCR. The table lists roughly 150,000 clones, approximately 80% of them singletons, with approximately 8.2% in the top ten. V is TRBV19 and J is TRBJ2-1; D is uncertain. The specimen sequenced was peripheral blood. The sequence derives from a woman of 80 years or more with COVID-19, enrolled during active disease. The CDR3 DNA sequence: TGTGCCAGTAGTCTCCAGTCCAATGAGCAGTTCTTC. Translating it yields CASSLQSNEQFF.